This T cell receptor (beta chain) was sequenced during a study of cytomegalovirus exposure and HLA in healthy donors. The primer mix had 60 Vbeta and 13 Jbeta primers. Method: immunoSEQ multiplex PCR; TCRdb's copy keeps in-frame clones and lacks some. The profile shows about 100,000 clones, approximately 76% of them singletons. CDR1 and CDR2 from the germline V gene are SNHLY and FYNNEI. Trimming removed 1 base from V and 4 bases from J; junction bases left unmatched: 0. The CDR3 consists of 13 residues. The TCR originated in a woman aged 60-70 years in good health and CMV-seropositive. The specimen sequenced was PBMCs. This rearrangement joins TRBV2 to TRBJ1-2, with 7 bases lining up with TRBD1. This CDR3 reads CASSEEGAYGYTF. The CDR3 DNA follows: TGTGCCAGCAGTGAAGAGGGGGCCTATGGCTACACCTTC.